This T cell receptor (beta chain) was observed in a study of shared clonotypes between healthy human individuals. On the study more broadly: A couple of women and a few men aged 18 to 49 made up the donors.

In replicate PCRs of sorted subsets, around 0.2 ug DNA, approximately 30,000 T cell genomes, was used. Sequenced by immunoSEQ multiplex PCR; TCRdb stores in-frame clones only, minus some. The table records some 1,100,000 clones, 75% to 80% of them present only once. Material for sequencing was memory CD4+ T cells from PBMCs. Subset denoted: CD45RA-negative fraction. The receptor comes from a man between 18 and 35 years old in good health. Some clones in this sample may be carry-over from other donors' samples.

The CDR3 region is CASSPSGIGETQYF. DNA for the CDR3: TGTGCCAGCAGCCCTAGCGGGATAGGAGAGACCCAGTACTTC. This chain connects TRBV11-2 to TRBJ2-5, with 9 bases fitting TRBD2. CDR1 is SGHAT, CDR2 FQNNGV, per germline. The CDR3 extends over 14 amino acids. Germline trimming cut 5 bases from V and 4 bases from J; bases unmatched to any gene: 5.